This T cell receptor (beta chain) was found in a study of CXCR3-negative and CXCR3-positive naive CD8 T cells. CDR3 length equals 16 residues. CDR1 SGHAT and CDR2 FQNNGV come from the germline V gene. The method, 5' RACE with UMI labels, was used to prepare the TRB cDNA libraries. For each CDR3 protein, TCRdb gives one entry from its re-call of the 5' RACE reads, without DNA. Its listing shows about 130,000 distinct CDR3 sequences. This sequence originates from a human donor in good health. Some clones in this sample may be carry-over from other donors' samples. Source material: naive CXCR3- CD8+ T cells from blood. Subset here: CD45RO-CCR7+CD27+CD95- naive CD8+ T cells lacking CXCR3 (TNR3-). The chain uses TRBV11-2 and TRBJ2-3; checking the TCRdb D call of TRBD2 is not possible without DNA. The CDR3 reads CASSRGLAGVTDTQYF.